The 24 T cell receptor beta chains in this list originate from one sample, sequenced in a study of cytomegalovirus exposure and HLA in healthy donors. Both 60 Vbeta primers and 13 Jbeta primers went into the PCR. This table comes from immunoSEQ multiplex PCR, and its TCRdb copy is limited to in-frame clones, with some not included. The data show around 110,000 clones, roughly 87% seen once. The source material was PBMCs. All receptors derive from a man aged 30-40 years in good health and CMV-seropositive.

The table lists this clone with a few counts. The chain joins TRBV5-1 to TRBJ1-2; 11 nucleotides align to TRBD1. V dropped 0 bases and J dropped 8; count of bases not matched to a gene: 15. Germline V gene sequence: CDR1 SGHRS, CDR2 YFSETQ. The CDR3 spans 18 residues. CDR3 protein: CASSLAPLGQGALRGYTF. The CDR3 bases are TGCGCCAGCAGCTTGGCCCCCTTAGGACAGGGGGCGTTGAGGGGCTACACCTTC.

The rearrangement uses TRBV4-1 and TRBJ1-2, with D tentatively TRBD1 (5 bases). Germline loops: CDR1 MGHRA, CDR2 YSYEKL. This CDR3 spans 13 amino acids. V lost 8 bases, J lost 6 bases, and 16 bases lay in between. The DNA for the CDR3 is TGCGCCAGCGGAGCGGCGGGGGGAAATGGCTACACCTTC. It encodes CASGAAGGNGYTF.

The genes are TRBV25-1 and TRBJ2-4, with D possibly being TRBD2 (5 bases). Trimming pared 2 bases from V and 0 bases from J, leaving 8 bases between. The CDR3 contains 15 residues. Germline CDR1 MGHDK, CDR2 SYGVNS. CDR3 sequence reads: CASSEGELAKNIQYF. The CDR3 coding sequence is TGTGCCAGCAGTGAAGGGGAGTTAGCCAAAAACATTCAGTACTTC.

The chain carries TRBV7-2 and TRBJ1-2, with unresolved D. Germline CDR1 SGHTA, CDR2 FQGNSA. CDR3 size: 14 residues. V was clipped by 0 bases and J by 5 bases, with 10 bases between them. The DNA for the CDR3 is TGTGCCAGCAGCTTAGCCCAGTGGGCATATGGCTACACCTTC. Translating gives CASSLAQWAYGYTF.

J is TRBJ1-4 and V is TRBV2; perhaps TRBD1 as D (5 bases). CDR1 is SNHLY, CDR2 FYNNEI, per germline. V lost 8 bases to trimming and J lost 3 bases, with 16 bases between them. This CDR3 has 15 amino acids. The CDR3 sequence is CASRTQGYANEKLFF. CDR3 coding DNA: TGTGCCAGCCGCACCCAGGGCTACGCTAATGAAAAACTGTTTTTT.

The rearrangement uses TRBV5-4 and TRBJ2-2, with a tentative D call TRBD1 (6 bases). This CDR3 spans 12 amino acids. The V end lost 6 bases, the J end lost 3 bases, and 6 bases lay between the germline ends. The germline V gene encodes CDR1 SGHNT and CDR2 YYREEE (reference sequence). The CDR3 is CASNRDTGELFF. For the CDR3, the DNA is TGTGCCAGCAACAGGGACACCGGGGAGCTGTTTTTT.

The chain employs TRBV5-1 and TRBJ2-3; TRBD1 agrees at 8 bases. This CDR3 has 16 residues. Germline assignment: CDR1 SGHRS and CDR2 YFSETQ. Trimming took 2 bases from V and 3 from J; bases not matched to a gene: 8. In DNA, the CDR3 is TGCGCCAGCAGCTTAAGGGGACAGGCTGGGACAGATACGCAGTATTTT. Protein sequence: CASSLRGQAGTDTQYF. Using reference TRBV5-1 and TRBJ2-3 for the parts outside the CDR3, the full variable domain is KAGVTQTPRYLIKTRGQQVTLSCSPISGHRSVSWYQQTPGQGLQFLFEYFSETQRNKGNFPGRFSGRQFSNSRSEMNVSTLELGDSALYLCASSLRGQAGTDTQYFGPGTRLTVL.

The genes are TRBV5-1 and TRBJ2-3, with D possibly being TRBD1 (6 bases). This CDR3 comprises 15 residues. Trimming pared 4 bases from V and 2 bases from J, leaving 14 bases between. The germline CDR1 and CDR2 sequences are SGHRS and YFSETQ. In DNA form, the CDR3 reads TGCGCCAGCAGCCCCTCAGGGGCAACCACAGATACGCAGTATTTT. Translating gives CASSPSGATTDTQYF.

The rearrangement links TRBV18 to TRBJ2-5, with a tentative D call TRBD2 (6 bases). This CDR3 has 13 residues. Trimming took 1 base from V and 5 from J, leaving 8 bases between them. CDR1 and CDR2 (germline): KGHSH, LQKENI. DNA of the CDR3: TGTGCCAGCTCACCACAGGGGAGGGAGACCCAGTACTTC. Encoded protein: CASSPQGRETQYF. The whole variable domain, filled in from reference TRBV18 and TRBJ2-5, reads NAGVMQNPRHLVRRRGQEARLRCSPMKGHSHVYWYRQLPEEGLKFMVYLQKENIIDESGMPKERFSAEFPKEGPSILRIQQVVRGDSAAYFCASSPQGRETQYFGPGTRLLVL.

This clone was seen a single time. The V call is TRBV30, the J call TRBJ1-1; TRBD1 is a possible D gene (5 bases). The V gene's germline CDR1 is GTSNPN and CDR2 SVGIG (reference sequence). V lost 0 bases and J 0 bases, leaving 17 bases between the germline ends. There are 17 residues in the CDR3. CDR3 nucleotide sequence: TGTGCCTGGAGTGTAGCCCCCGGGGGTCACATGAACACTGAAGCTTTCTTT. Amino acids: CAWSVAPGGHMNTEAFF.

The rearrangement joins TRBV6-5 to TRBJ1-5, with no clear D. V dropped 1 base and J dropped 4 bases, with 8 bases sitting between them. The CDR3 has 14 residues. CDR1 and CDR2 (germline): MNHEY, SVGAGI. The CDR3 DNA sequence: TGTGCCAGCAGTTACTGGCGGAAAAATCAGCCCCAGCATTTT. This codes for CASSYWRKNQPQHF.

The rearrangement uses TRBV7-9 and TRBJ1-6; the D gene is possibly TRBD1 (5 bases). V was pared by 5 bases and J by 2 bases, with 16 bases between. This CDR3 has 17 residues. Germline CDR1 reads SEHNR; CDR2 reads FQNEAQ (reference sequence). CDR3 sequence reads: CASSRQQGLTYNSPLHF. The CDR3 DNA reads TGTGCCAGCAGCCGACAGCAGGGACTCACCTATAATTCACCCCTCCACTTT.

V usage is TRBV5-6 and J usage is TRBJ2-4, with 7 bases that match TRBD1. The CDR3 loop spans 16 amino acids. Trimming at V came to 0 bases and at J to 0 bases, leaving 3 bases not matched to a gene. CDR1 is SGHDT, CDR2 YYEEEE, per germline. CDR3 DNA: TGTGCCAGCAGCTTGGGGGGACAGCCAGCCAAAAACATTCAGTACTTC. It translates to CASSLGGQPAKNIQYF.

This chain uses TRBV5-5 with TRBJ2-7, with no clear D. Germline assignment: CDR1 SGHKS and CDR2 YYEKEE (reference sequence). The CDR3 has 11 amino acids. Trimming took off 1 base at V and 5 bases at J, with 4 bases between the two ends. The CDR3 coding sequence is TGTGCCAGCAGCTTGCGGGACGAGCAGTACTTC. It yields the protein CASSLRDEQYF.

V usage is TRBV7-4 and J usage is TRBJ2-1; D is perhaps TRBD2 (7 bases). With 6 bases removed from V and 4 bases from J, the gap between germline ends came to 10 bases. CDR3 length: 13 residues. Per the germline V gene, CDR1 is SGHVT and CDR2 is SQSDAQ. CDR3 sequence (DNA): TGTGCCAGCAGGGGAGGGGGTTACAATGAGCAGTTCTTC. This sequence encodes CASRGGGYNEQFF.

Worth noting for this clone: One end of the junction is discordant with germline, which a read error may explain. CDR3 protein: CSSSPANGGNEQFF. The CDR3 nucleotides are TGTTCCAGCAGTCCGGCAAACGGGGGTAATGAGCAGTTCTTC. The chain is built from TRBV7-9 and TRBJ2-1; a possible D gene is TRBD2 (6 bases). The CDR3 loop spans 14 amino acids. The germline CDR1 and CDR2 sequences are SEHNR and FQNEAQ (reference sequence).

The CDR3 sequence: CASSLQGLNTGELFF. The CDR3 DNA follows: TGCGCCAGCAGCCTACAGGGTTTGAACACCGGGGAGCTGTTTTTT. The chain has TRBV10-1 and TRBJ2-2; a weak D match, TRBD1 (6 bases). This CDR3 contains 15 residues. V was clipped by 6 bases and J by 1 base, with 12 bases between them. Germline-derived CDR1 and CDR2 are WNHNN and SYGVQD (reference sequence).

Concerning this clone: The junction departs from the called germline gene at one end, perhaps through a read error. CDR3 nucleotide sequence: TGTGCTAGCAGCAGGGACAGTAAAGAGACCCAGTACTTC. Translation gives CASSRDSKETQYF. V is TRBV7-7 and J is TRBJ2-5; TRBD1 aligns across 7 bases. The CDR3 consists of 13 residues. The V gene's germline CDR1 is SSHAT and CDR2 FNYEAQ (reference sequence). Full variable domain (missing parts from reference TRBV7-7 and TRBJ2-5): GAGVSQSPRYKVTKRGQDVTLRCDPISSHATLYWYQQALGQGPEFLTYFNYEAQPDKSGLPSDRFSAERPEGSISTLTIQRTEQRDSAMYRCASSRDSKETQYFGPGTRLLVL.

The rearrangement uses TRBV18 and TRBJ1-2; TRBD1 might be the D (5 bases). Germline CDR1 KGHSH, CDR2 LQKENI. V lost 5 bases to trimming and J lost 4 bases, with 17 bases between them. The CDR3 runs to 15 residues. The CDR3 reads CASSGGRPGGYGYTF. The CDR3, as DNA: TGTGCCAGCTCAGGTGGCCGACCCGGGGGCTATGGCTACACCTTC.

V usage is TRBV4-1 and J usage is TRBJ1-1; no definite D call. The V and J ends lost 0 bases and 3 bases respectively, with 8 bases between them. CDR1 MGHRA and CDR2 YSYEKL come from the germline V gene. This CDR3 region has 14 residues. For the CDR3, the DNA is TGCGCCAGCAGCCAAGAGTACTCGGACACTGAAGCTTTCTTT. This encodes CASSQEYSDTEAFF.

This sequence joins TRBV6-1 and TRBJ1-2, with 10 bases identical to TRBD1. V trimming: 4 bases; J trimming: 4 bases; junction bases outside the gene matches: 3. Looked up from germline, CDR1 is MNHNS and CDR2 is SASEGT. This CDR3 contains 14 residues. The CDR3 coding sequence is TGTGCCAGCAGTGGGGGACAGGGGCCCTATGGCTACACCTTC. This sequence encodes CASSGGQGPYGYTF.

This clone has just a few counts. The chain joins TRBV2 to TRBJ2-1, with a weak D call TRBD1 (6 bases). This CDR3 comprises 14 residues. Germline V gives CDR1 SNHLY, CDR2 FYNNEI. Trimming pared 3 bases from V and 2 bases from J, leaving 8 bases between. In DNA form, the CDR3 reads TGTGCCAGCAGTGACAGGGGCCCCTACAATGAGCAGTTCTTC. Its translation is CASSDRGPYNEQFF. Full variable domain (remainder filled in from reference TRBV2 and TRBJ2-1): EPEVTQTPSHQVTQMGQEVILRCVPISNHLYFYWYRQILGQKVEFLVSFYNNEISEKSEIFDDQFSVERPDGSNFTLKIRSTKLEDSAMYFCASSDRGPYNEQFFGPGTRLTVL.

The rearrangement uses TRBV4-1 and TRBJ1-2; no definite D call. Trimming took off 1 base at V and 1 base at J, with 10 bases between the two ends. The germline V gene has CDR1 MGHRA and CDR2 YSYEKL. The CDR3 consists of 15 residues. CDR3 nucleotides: TGCGCCAGCAGCCAAGTGCAGGCCTATAACTATGGCTACACCTTC. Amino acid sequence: CASSQVQAYNYGYTF.

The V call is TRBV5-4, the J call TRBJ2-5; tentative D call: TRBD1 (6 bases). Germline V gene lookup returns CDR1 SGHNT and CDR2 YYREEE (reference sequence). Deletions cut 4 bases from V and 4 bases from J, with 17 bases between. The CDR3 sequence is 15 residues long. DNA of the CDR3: TGTGCCAGCAGCAACTGGGACAAGGGAAGAGAGACCCAGTACTTC. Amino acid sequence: CASSNWDKGRETQYF. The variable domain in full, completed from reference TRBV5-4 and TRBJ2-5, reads ETGVTQSPTHLIKTRGQQVTLRCSSQSGHNTVSWYQQALGQGPQFIFQYYREEENGRGNFPPRFSGLQFPNYSSELNVNALELDDSALYLCASSNWDKGRETQYFGPGTRLLVL.